These T cell receptor beta chains were read from a single sample in a study of OX40 agonist ivuxolimab in advanced cancers. TCRdb's copy holds only in-frame clones and misses some; the assay was immunoSEQ multiplex PCR. Seen here are approximately 67,000 clones, just over 90% observed once, and the top ten hold around 2.3%. The sample consisted of CD4+ or CD8+ T cells sorted from blood, taken in a trial of the OX40 agonist ivuxolimab. Source of these receptors: an adult with an advanced solid tumor such as melanoma, head and neck, liver or kidney cancer. Each CDR3 is given with its conserved first and last residue. Not all rows give a size; the values are once, few, many and, for expanded clones, a class.

>-|TRBV7-2|TRBJ2-5
CASSPRGLAETQYF
>-|TRBV7-8|TRBJ2-5
CASSLGGGGDLMGQETQYF
>-|TRBV6-1|TRBJ2-2
CASSVPTSLNTGELFF
>-|TRBV19|TRBJ1-5
CASSMGRGQGLHSNQPRHF
>-|TRBV10-3|TRBJ1-1
CAIRAGAGDTEAFF
>-|TRBV21-1|TRBJ2-4
CASSPRQGKDIQYF
>-|TRBV6-6|TRBJ2-3
CASSSPGQGTDTQYF
>-|TRBV4-3|TRBJ1-4
CASIRQSPRRGEKLFF
>-|TRBV4-2|TRBJ2-2
CASSQNAGGTGELFF
>-|TRBV5-1|TRBJ2-2
CASSRLTSGNTGELFF
>once|TRBV19|TRBJ1-2
CASRGDRGYGYTF
>-|TRBV11-3|TRBJ2-1
CASSLGGGGEVQFF
>-|TRBV7-9|TRBJ2-3
CASSLGQAGEDF
>-|TRBV6-5|TRBJ2-3
CASSPGLAGTDTQYF
>few|TRBV20-1|TRBJ1-2
CSAGLNYGYTF
>-|TRBV5-1|TRBJ2-6
CASSLRGGTGANVLTF
>few|TRBV25-1|TRBJ1-1
CASSAQGTTEAFF
>-|TRBV7-3|TRBJ2-1
CASSSGQGVDEQFF
>-|TRBV27|TRBJ2-1
CASSPLGGTSGYNEQFF
>-|TRBV11-3|TRBJ1-5
CASSLGTGGNQPQHF
>-|TRBV6-1|TRBJ2-5
CASYPNSGRGETQYF
>once|TRBV18|TRBJ2-3
CASSLSGFTDTQYF
>once|TRBV7-9|TRBJ2-2
CASTRPLTGYTGELFF
>-|TRBV2|TRBJ1-6
CASREVLPGSGPLHF
>-|TRBV10-3|TRBJ1-2
CAISESDRRGVSTF
>-|TRBV5-8|TRBJ1-2
CASSLRDRSSFTF
>-|TRBV5-1|TRBJ2-7
CASGWGSSYEQYF
>-|TRBV28|TRBJ1-1
CASSLPTTEAFF
>-|TRBV28|TRBJ1-3
CASSLLLGAGSGNTIYF
>-|TRBV5-1|TRBJ2-7
CASSLEPGSSYEQYF
>-|TRBV11-3|TRBJ1-4
CASSFQGAQEKLFF
>-|TRBV5-5|TRBJ2-5
CASSLRDSGETQYF
>-|TRBV5-6|TRBJ2-4
CASSFPGQGIQYF
>once|TRBV6-6|TRBJ1-1
CASSGKQGLNTEAFF
>once|TRBV19|TRBJ1-5
CASSLSRQGGDQPQHF
>-|TRBV4-2|TRBJ2-2
CASSQPTGSSTGELFF
>-|TRBV7-2|TRBJ1-2
CASSLGGWDGYTF
>-|TRBV5-1|TRBJ1-5
CASSYTGGDNQPQHF
>once|TRBV7-2|TRBJ1-2
CASSLANYGYTF
>-|TRBV6-1|TRBJ1-3
CATRDRGSGNTIYF